One and the same sample provided the 13 T cell receptor beta chains below, sequenced in a study of blood T cell repertoires in COVID-19. Here immunoSEQ multiplex PCR was the method, and the copy in TCRdb shows in-frame clones only, minus some. This repertoire shows some 60,000 clones, around 88% found once; its top ten account for 4% to 5.5%. The sequenced material came from peripheral blood. These receptor sequences come from a man aged 55 to 69 with acute or convalescent COVID-19.

This clone was seen a handful of times. The genes are TRBV4-2 and TRBJ2-7, with 13 bases identical to TRBD2. The CDR3 runs 15 residues. The V and J ends lost 6 bases and 3 bases, in that order; junction bases with no gene match: 5. CDR1 LGHNA and CDR2 YNFKEQ come from the germline V gene. CDR3 DNA: TGTGCCAGCAGGCGCGGGACTAGCGGGGTCTACGAGCAGTACTTC. The encoded protein is CASRRGTSGVYEQYF.

This chain joins TRBV7-9 and TRBJ2-7, with TRBD2 identical over 8 bases. The V and J ends lost 11 bases and 0 bases, in that order; junction bases with no gene match: 9. The CDR3 totals 14 residues. CDR1 is SEHNR, CDR2 FQNEAQ, per germline (reference sequence). CDR3 sequence reads: CAERAGTSSYEQYF. The CDR3 DNA follows: TGTGCCGAGCGTGCTGGGACTAGCTCCTACGAGCAGTACTTC.

The chain couples TRBV5-1 to TRBJ2-5; tentatively, D is TRBD1 (7 bases). The CDR3 is 14 amino acids. Germline V gene lookup returns CDR1 SGHRS and CDR2 YFSETQ. Trimming removed 3 bases at V and 5 bases at J, with 14 bases between. The CDR3 nucleotides read TGCGCCAGCAGCTCCACAGGGGACTCGGAGACCCAGTACTTC. Amino acids: CASSSTGDSETQYF. The full variable domain, with the rest looked up from reference TRBV5-1 and TRBJ2-5, is KAGVTQTPRYLIKTRGQQVTLSCSPISGHRSVSWYQQTPGQGLQFLFEYFSETQRNKGNFPGRFSGRQFSNSRSEMNVSTLELGDSALYLCASSSTGDSETQYFGPGTRLLVL.

This sequence joins TRBV18 and TRBJ2-1; 8 bases are a match to TRBD2. In germline, CDR1 is KGHSH, CDR2 LQKENI. Trimming cost V 5 bases and J 0 bases; bases outside gene matches: 15. This CDR3 is 19 amino acids long. The CDR3 DNA sequence: TGTGCCAGCTCAGCCAAATGGGTCAGCGGGAGCAACTCCTACAATGAGCAGTTCTTC. This encodes CASSAKWVSGSNSYNEQFF.

The chain recombines TRBV18 with TRBJ2-4, with D maybe TRBD1 (6 bases). Germline V gene sequence: CDR1 KGHSH, CDR2 LQKENI. V lost 6 bases to trimming and J lost 3 bases, with 24 bases between them. The CDR3 is 18 amino acids. CDR3 in amino acids: CASSPLGRGQGIKNIQYF. For the CDR3, the DNA is TGTGCCAGCTCCCCCCTGGGGAGAGGGCAGGGGATCAAAAACATTCAGTACTTC.

This clone has more than one count but fewer than ten. This chain links TRBV3-1 (or the pseudogene TRBV3-2) with TRBJ1-4; 7 bases are shared with TRBD1. Germline V gives CDR1 LGHDT, CDR2 YNNKEL (reference sequence). V lost 4 bases, J lost 4 bases, and 6 bases stayed unmatched. The CDR3 is 15 amino acids. DNA of the CDR3: TGTGCCAGCAGCCGGTTGGGACAGCTTAATGAAAAACTGTTTTTT. Its protein product is CASSRLGQLNEKLFF.

A note on this clone: Relative to the germline gene, one junction end is altered; a read error may explain this. V gene TRBV28 combines with J gene TRBJ2-5; 13 positions match TRBD2. CDR1 is MDHEN, CDR2 SYDVKM, per germline. This CDR3 contains 17 residues. In nucleotides, the CDR3 is TGTGCCGGCAGTTTGGGAGGGACTAGCGGGATGGGGGAGACCCAGTACTTC. Its protein is CAGSLGGTSGMGETQYF.

In its sample, this clone was seen once. The chain is built from TRBV12-3 or TRBV12-4 and TRBJ1-1; 9 positions match TRBD1. Unmatched junction bases numbered 5, after V lost 8 bases and J lost 7 bases. The CDR3 has 12 residues. CDR3 sequence: CASLRQGGEAFF. CDR3 bases: TGTGCCAGCCTGAGACAGGGGGGTGAAGCTTTCTTT.

The chain combines TRBV28 with TRBJ1-2, with D tentatively TRBD1 (6 bases). CDR3 length: 14 residues. Germline V gives CDR1 MDHEN, CDR2 SYDVKM. Trimming removed 2 bases at V and 3 bases at J, with 10 bases between. The chain's CDR3 is CASSLPTGDYGYTF. CDR3 in DNA: TGTGCCAGCAGTTTACCGACAGGCGACTATGGCTACACCTTC.

V is TRBV6-5 and J is TRBJ1-1, with D possibly being TRBD1 (5 bases). This CDR3 region has 14 residues. V gave up 5 bases and J gave up 4 bases, with 14 bases separating them. Germline V gene sequence: CDR1 MNHEY, CDR2 SVGAGI. CDR3 sequence: CASSPGGIGTEAFF. The CDR3 coding sequence is TGTGCCAGCAGTCCGGGGGGGATTGGCACTGAAGCTTTCTTT.

The chain joins TRBV3-1 (or the pseudogene TRBV3-2) to TRBJ2-2; TRBD2 matches 8 bases. CDR3 length: 20 amino acids. Germline trimming cut 4 bases from V and 1 base from J; bases unmatched to any gene: 17. Germline V lookup: CDR1 LGHDT, CDR2 YNNKEL (reference sequence). CDR3 residues: CASSLSGSGLNSWNTGELFF. The DNA for the CDR3 is TGTGCCAGCAGCCTAAGCGGGAGCGGACTAAATTCCTGGAACACCGGGGAGCTGTTTTTT.

This clone was observed once. The V and J genes are TRBV4-1 and TRBJ1-4; weak D call: TRBD1 (6 bases). Germline CDR1 reads MGHRA; CDR2 reads YSYEKL. The CDR3 consists of 16 residues. Trimming left V 3 bases short and J 10 bases short, with 21 bases between. The CDR3 reads CASSHTPLQGSGKLFF. In nucleotides, the CDR3 is TGCGCCAGCAGCCACACCCCCCTACAGGGTTCAGGAAAACTGTTTTTT.

J is TRBJ1-2 and V is TRBV28, with a tentative D call TRBD1 (5 bases). The ends were cut back, 1 base at V and 6 bases at J, with 12 bases in the middle. Germline V gene sequence: CDR1 MDHEN, CDR2 SYDVKM. CDR3 length: 14 residues. As DNA, the CDR3 is TGTGCCAGCAGTTTATATAGGCAGGGCCATGGCTACACCTTC. Protein sequence: CASSLYRQGHGYTF.